This passage covers 19 T cell receptor beta chains from one sample sequenced in a study of shared T cell receptors in the human thymus. Repertoires were generated with immunoSEQ multiplex PCR, while TCRdb's copy carries only in-frame clones and drops some. This table holds about 660,000 clones, around 87% found once. These data also featured in a second study, about human thymus T cells.

The material sequenced was thymocytes. All receptors derive from a boy less than two years old with a congenital heart defect.

The genes are TRBV6-5 and TRBJ1-1; the D is unclear. Trimming cost V 6 bases and J 6 bases, with 8 bases left between them. The length of the CDR3 is 11 residues. CDR1 is MNHEY and CDR2 is SVGAGI in the germline V gene. The CDR3 spells CASRSLAEAFF. CDR3 DNA: TGTGCCAGCAGGTCTCTTGCTGAAGCTTTCTTT.

This sequence joins TRBV9 and TRBJ2-3, with 8 bases fitting TRBD2. Per the germline V gene, CDR1 is SGDLS and CDR2 is YYNGEE. This CDR3 is built from 17 residues. Unmatched junction bases numbered 12, after V lost 3 bases and J lost 3 bases. The CDR3 sequence: CASSAPGLGRPTDTQYF. The CDR3 DNA reads as TGTGCCAGCAGCGCCCCGGGACTAGGTAGACCAACAGATACGCAGTATTTT.

This chain connects TRBV4-3 to TRBJ2-5, with 9 nucleotides matching TRBD2. V shed 0 bases, J shed 11 bases, and the junction held 19 bases outside the gene matches. Per germline, CDR1 LGHNA and CDR2 YSLEER. This CDR3 is built from 18 residues. The CDR3 sequence: CASSQESDGGRARGEQYF. The CDR3 DNA sequence: TGCGCCAGCAGCCAAGAATCGGACGGCGGGAGGGCCAGGGGGGAGCAGTACTTC.

The chain has TRBV28 and TRBJ2-7, with TRBD1 matching 8 bases. The CDR3 is 15 residues long. Per germline, CDR1 MDHEN and CDR2 SYDVKM. The V and J ends lost 5 bases and 2 bases, in that order; junction bases with no gene match: 8. Here the CDR3 DNA reads TGTGCCAGCAGTCCATGGACAGGGAGAACCTACGAGCAGTACTTC. It encodes CASSPWTGRTYEQYF.

The chain uses TRBV30 and TRBJ2-7, with 11 bases matching TRBD2. Germline trimming cut 5 bases from V and 4 bases from J; bases unmatched to any gene: 7. CDR1 GTSNPN and CDR2 SVGIG come from the germline V gene (reference sequence). The CDR3 spans 14 residues. Written as DNA, the CDR3 is TGTGCCTGGGATAGCGGGAGGGCCGAGTACGAGCAGTACTTC. It encodes CAWDSGRAEYEQYF.

CDR3 coding DNA: TGCGCCAGCAGCTTGGAAAAGGGACTTTCCTACGAGCAGTACTTC. It translates to CASSLEKGLSYEQYF. The chain uses TRBV5-1 and TRBJ2-7; TRBD2 might be the D (6 bases). CDR3 length: 15 amino acids. Trimming stripped 0 bases from V and 1 base from J, with 11 bases between. CDR1 and CDR2 (germline): SGHRS, YFSETQ.

V usage is TRBV29-1 and J usage is TRBJ2-1; D uncertain. Looked up from germline, CDR1 is SQVTM and CDR2 is ANQGSEA. There are 13 residues in the CDR3. Trimming took off 4 bases at V and 7 bases at J, with 14 bases between the two ends. In nucleotides, the CDR3 is TGCAGCGTTGCGTTTCCTCAGATTAATGAGCAGTTCTTC. Encoded protein: CSVAFPQINEQFF.

The chain employs TRBV25-1 and TRBJ1-2; D unresolved. Looked up from germline, CDR1 is MGHDK and CDR2 is SYGVNS. The CDR3 loop spans 10 amino acids. V shed 3 bases and J shed 8 bases, with 4 bases lying between them. The CDR3 protein is CASSDSGYTF. The CDR3 bases are TGTGCCAGCAGTGATTCGGGCTACACCTTC.

This clone was seen only a few times. V usage is TRBV6-6 and J usage is TRBJ1-3; D is unresolved. The germline V and J ends were trimmed by 10 bases and 3 bases, with 10 bases remaining between them. The CDR3 has 12 residues. Germline V gene data show CDR1 as MNHNY and CDR2 as SVGAGI (reference sequence). CDR3 DNA: TGTGCCACCCGGGAGTTTGGAAACACCATATATTTT. As protein: CATREFGNTIYF.

The chain recombines TRBV2 with TRBJ2-5; 7 bases agree with TRBD2. The CDR3 has 13 residues. CDR1 and CDR2 from the germline V gene are SNHLY and FYNNEI. The V and J ends lost 8 bases and 11 bases, in that order; junction bases with no gene match: 14. The CDR3 DNA reads as TGTGCCAGCCGCCTCGAGTGGGCGGGGGAGCAGTACTTC. Translating it yields CASRLEWAGEQYF.

This clone occurred a few times. CDR3 region: CASSPTRPSTDTQYF. The CDR3 DNA reads TGTGCCAGCAGTCCTACTAGACCCAGCACAGATACGCAGTATTTT. The chain joins TRBV6-1 to TRBJ2-3; TRBD2 might be the D (5 bases). This CDR3 is built from 15 residues. Deletions cut 5 bases from V and 0 bases from J, with 12 bases between. CDR1 and CDR2 (germline): MNHNS, SASEGT.

As concerns this clone: In the same sample, other DNA sequences code for this CDR3. V and J are TRBV27 and TRBJ1-2, with 10 bases lining up with TRBD1. Germline V gene sequence: CDR1 MNHEY, CDR2 SMNVEV (reference sequence). The V gene end was trimmed by 5 bases and the J gene end by 6 bases; junction bases not matched to a gene: 9. The CDR3 loop spans 15 amino acids. This CDR3 is CASSDGTGELHGYTF. The CDR3 nucleotides are TGTGCCAGCAGTGACGGGACAGGGGAATTACATGGCTACACCTTC.

The V call is TRBV28, the J call TRBJ2-2, with 16 bases matching TRBD2. Trimming at V came to 6 bases and at J to 5 bases, leaving 9 bases not matched to a gene. The length of the CDR3 is 18 residues. Germline V gives CDR1 MDHEN, CDR2 SYDVKM. The CDR3 here is CASRTPGLAGGGTGELFF. The CDR3, as DNA: TGTGCCAGCAGGACACCGGGACTAGCGGGAGGGGGGACCGGGGAGCTGTTTTTT.

The chain uses TRBV7-9 and TRBJ2-3; TRBD2 matches at 8 bases. V was pared by 3 bases and J by 2 bases, with 10 bases of the junction left unmatched. Per germline, CDR1 SEHNR and CDR2 FQNEAQ (reference sequence). CDR3 length: 17 amino acids. CDR3 DNA sequence: TGTGCCAGCAGCTTGAACCCCCTAGCGGGTTTCACAGATACGCAGTATTTT. Translation: CASSLNPLAGFTDTQYF. Drawing the rest from reference TRBV7-9 and TRBJ2-3, the complete variable domain is DTGVSQNPRHKITKRGQNVTFRCDPISEHNRLYWYRQTLGQGPEFLTYFQNEAQLEKSRLLSDRFSAERPKGSFSTLEIQRTEQGDSAMYLCASSLNPLAGFTDTQYFGPGTRLTVL.

V gene TRBV4-3 combines with J gene TRBJ2-3, with TRBD2 identical over 16 bases. The CDR3 runs 19 residues. Germline CDR1 LGHNA, CDR2 YSLEER. Trimming cost V 3 bases and J 6 bases; bases outside gene matches: 12. The CDR3 here is CASSQAPGLAGGLADTQYF. The CDR3 bases are TGCGCCAGCAGCCAGGCCCCGGGACTAGCGGGAGGGCTTGCGGATACGCAGTATTTT.

The rearrangement links TRBV11-3 to TRBJ2-2, with TRBD2 matching 16 bases. Unmatched junction bases numbered 9, after V lost 4 bases and J lost 7 bases. The CDR3 has 18 amino acids. Germline V gene data show CDR1 as SGHNT and CDR2 as YENEEA. In DNA form, the CDR3 reads TGTGCCAGCAGCTCCTACGGGACTAGCGGGAGGGCCGACGGGGAGCTGTTTTTT. Encoded protein: CASSSYGTSGRADGELFF.

CDR3 protein: CATSRDGQAVWTQYF. CDR3 bases: TGTGCCACCAGCAGAGATGGACAGGCGGTCTGGACCCAGTACTTC. The chain combines TRBV15 with TRBJ2-5; the match to TRBD1 covers 7 bases. The germline V gene encodes CDR1 LNHNV and CDR2 YYDKDF (reference sequence). The ends lost 0 bases at V and 7 bases at J; junction bases unmatched: 8. The CDR3 runs to 15 residues.

This clone occurred once. This chain connects TRBV5-1 to TRBJ1-3, with 7 bases aligning to TRBD1. The CDR3 is made up of 16 amino acids. J gave up 0 bases and V 3 bases, and 6 bases lay outside the gene matches. In germline, CDR1 is SGHRS, CDR2 YFSETQ. The CDR3 is CASSSGDSNSGNTIYF. Written as DNA, the CDR3 is TGCGCCAGCAGCTCGGGGGACAGCAACTCTGGAAACACCATATATTTT.

This chain links TRBV30 with TRBJ1-2, with 7 bases aligning to TRBD1. There are 13 residues in the CDR3. Unmatched junction bases numbered 1, after V lost 0 bases and J lost 3 bases. Germline CDR1 and CDR2: GTSNPN and SVGIG (reference sequence). In nucleotides, the CDR3 is TGTGCCTGGAGTGTGGGACAGTACTATGGCTACACCTTC. As protein: CAWSVGQYYGYTF.